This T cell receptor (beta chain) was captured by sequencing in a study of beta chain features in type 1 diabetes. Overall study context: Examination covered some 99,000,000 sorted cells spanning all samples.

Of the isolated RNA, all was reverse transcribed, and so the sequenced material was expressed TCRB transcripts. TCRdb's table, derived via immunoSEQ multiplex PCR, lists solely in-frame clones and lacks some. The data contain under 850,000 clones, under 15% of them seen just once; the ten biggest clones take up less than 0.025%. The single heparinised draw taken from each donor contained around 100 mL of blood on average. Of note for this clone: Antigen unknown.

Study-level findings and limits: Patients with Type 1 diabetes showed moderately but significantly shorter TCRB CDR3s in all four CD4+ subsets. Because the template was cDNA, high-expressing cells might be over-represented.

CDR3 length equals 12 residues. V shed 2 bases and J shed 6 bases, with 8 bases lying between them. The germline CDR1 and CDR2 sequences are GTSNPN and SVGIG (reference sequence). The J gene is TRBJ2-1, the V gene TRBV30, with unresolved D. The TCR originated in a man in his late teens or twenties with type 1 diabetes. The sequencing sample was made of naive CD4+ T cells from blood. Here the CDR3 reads CAWSTMGNEQFF. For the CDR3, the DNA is TGTGCCTGGAGTACAATGGGCAATGAGCAGTTCTTC.